The present entry profiles one TCR beta chain with its context. Assay used: immunoSEQ multiplex PCR; TCRdb lists only in-frame clones, some missing. This table holds some 380,000 clones, approximately 87% found once. Assignment of participants to cohorts was predicated upon participant-reported clinical history. The data stem from a study of blood T cell repertoires in COVID-19. The CDR3 extends over 13 amino acids. V lost 6 bases and J 2 bases, leaving 11 bases between the germline ends. Germline assignment: CDR1 SEHNR and CDR2 FQNEAQ (reference sequence). The sequenced sample was PBMCs or T cells enriched from blood (not recorded which). This sequence was found in a man in his thirties or forties who had recovered from COVID-19. The rearrangement uses TRBV7-9 and TRBJ2-7, with D uncertain. CDR3: CASRPDGAYEQYF. CDR3 DNA sequence: TGTGCCAGCAGACCCGACGGAGCCTACGAGCAGTACTTC.